This T cell receptor (beta chain) was retrieved from a study of T cells in Graves' hyperthyroidism and ophthalmopathy. Findings and caveats of the study: From stable hyperthyroidism, ophthalmopathy was set apart by a 13 V-J model. Among clonotypes expanded in thyroid above 0.001, most were also found in blood.

The CDR3 regions of TCR beta were amplified from RNA transcripts. RT-PCR in the first round (using the HTBI primer set) targeted the TCR CDR3. Each CDR3 protein is one row after TCRdb ran MiXCR on the multiplex PCR reads. The sample records fewer than 650,000 distinct CDR3 sequences, over 11% being singletons. Diagnoses rested on clinical symptoms, serum thyroxine and TRAb, thyroid ultrasound and orbital computed tomography. The study collected blood at first hyperthyroidism diagnosis, before any ophthalmopathy symptoms arose. This CDR3 spans 14 amino acids. V lost 2 bases to trimming and J lost 1 base, with 6 bases between them. Per the germline V gene, CDR1 is SNHLY and CDR2 is FYNNEI. This clonotype was seen repeatedly, ten times or more. Its antigen is undetermined.

The receptor was derived from a woman aged 25 to 45 with Graves' hyperthyroidism that later progressed to Graves' ophthalmopathy. This chain links TRBV2 with TRBJ1-3; D remains unclear. Source material: blood. The DNA for the CDR3 is TGTGCCAGCAGTGAACGGGGATCTGGAAACACCATATATTTT. Protein: CASSERGSGNTIYF.